This record looks at one TCR beta chain sequence and its context. The antigen is not known. This specimen comes from a study of persistence of HIV-infected CD4 T cells. Study context: Donors had been on suppressive ART for a median of roughly 8 years.

Notes on the study in general: Compared with CD3/CD28-stimulated cells, CMV- and Gag-responding cells showed lower TCRbeta richness. TCR analyses could not target the rare provirus-carrying CMV-responding cells.

The libraries were made with immunoSEQ version 4 in survey mode. The protocol was immunoSEQ multiplex PCR, while the TCRdb copy is restricted to in-frame clones and leaves out a portion. Among about 36,000 clones listed, 75% to 90% were seen once. CDR1 is SGHTA, CDR2 FQGNSA, per germline. This CDR3 has 16 residues. V was trimmed by 1 base and J by 0 bases, leaving 11 bases between them. The stimulus was an HIV-1 Gag 15-mer peptide pool, 1 ug/peptide/mL. Memory cells lacking CD40L and CD69 with high CD45RO were sorted. These HIV-1-infected adults initiated suppressive ART in chronic infection. V usage is TRBV7-2 and J usage is TRBJ2-3; D unclear. The material was cultured CD4+ T cells from PBMCs, obtained from a patient who received antiretroviral therapy. The receptor was derived from an adult with HIV. The donor label of this sample is uncertain. CDR3 sequence reads: CASSLVGFASTDTQYF. CDR3 sequence (DNA): TGTGCCAGCAGCTTAGTTGGTTTCGCTAGCACAGATACGCAGTATTTT.